The entry below gives a single T cell receptor beta chain sequence along with its context. The antigen is unknown. This entry belongs to a study of shared clonotypes between healthy human individuals. Study results and caveats: Generally, naive subsets (rather than memory subsets) showed larger estimated richness.

Generated by immunoSEQ multiplex PCR, the TCRdb table keeps only in-frame clones and is missing some. This sample has about 980,000 clones, with more than 75% found just once. V shed 3 bases, J shed 8 bases, and the junction held 7 bases outside the gene matches. Germline V gene sequence: CDR1 SGDLS, CDR2 YYNGEE. This CDR3 spans 15 amino acids. The chain employs TRBV9 and TRBJ2-4, with 11 bases lining up with TRBD1. The sequence derives from a man between 18 and 35 years old in good health. Sequences were obtained from memory CD4+ T cells sorted from blood. Subset indicated: CD45RA-negative fraction. The CDR3 DNA follows: TGTGCCAGCAGCGCACGGACAGGGGGCCGGGACATTCAGTACTTC. It specifies CASSARTGGRDIQYF.